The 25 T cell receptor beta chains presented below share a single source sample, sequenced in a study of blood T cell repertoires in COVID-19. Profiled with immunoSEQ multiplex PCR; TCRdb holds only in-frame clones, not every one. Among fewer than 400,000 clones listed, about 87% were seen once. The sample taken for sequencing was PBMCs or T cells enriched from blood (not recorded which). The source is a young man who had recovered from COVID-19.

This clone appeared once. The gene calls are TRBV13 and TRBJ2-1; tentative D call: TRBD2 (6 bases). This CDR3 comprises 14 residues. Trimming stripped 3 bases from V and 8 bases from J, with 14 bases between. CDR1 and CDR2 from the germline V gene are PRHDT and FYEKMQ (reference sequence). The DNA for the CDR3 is TGTGCCAGCAGCTTTTCTCCTAGCGACTATGAGCAGTTCTTC. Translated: CASSFSPSDYEQFF.

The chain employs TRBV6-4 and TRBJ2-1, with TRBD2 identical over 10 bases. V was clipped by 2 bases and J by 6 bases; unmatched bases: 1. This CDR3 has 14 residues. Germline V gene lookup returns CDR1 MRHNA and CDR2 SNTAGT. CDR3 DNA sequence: TGTGCCAGCAGTGACAGCGGGGGGGCCAATGAGCAGTTCTTC. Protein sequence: CASSDSGGANEQFF.

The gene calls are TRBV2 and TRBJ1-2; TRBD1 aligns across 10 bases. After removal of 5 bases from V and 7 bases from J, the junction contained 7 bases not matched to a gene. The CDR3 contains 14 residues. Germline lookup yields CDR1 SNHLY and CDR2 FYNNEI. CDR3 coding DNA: TGTGCCAGCAGTTCAGGGACAGGGGTCAGTGGCTACACCTTC. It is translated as CASSSGTGVSGYTF. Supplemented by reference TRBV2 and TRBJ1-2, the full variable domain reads EPEVTQTPSHQVTQMGQEVILRCVPISNHLYFYWYRQILGQKVEFLVSFYNNEISEKSEIFDDQFSVERPDGSNFTLKIRSTKLEDSAMYFCASSSGTGVSGYTFGSGTRLTVV.

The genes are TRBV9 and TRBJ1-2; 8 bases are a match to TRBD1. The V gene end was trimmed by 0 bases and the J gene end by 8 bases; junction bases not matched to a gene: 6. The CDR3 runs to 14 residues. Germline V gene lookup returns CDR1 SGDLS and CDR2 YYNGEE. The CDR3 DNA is TGTGCCAGCAGCGTAGGGACAGGGTCAGGGGGCTACACCTTC. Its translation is CASSVGTGSGGYTF.

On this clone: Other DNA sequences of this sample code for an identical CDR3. The CDR3 DNA reads as TGCGCCAGCAGCCAAGACCCGACAGGGTACGAGCAGTACTTC. This encodes CASSQDPTGYEQYF. The chain carries TRBV4-1 and TRBJ2-7; 7 bases fit TRBD1. Germline V gene sequence: CDR1 MGHRA, CDR2 YSYEKL. The CDR3 covers 14 residues. The junction had 3 bases not matched to a gene; V was cut back by 0 bases and J by 4 bases.

The CDR3 DNA is TGCGCCAGCAGCCCGGGGACAGAACAAGAGACCCAGTACTTC. Encoded protein: CASSPGTEQETQYF. The genes are TRBV5-1 and TRBJ2-5; TRBD1 agrees at 7 bases. Germline CDR1 and CDR2: SGHRS and YFSETQ. The CDR3 has 14 amino acids. V shed 4 bases and J 2 bases; nucleotides not matched to a gene: 5. Full variable domain (remainder filled in from reference TRBV5-1 and TRBJ2-5): KAGVTQTPRYLIKTRGQQVTLSCSPISGHRSVSWYQQTPGQGLQFLFEYFSETQRNKGNFPGRFSGRQFSNSRSEMNVSTLELGDSALYLCASSPGTEQETQYFGPGTRLLVL.

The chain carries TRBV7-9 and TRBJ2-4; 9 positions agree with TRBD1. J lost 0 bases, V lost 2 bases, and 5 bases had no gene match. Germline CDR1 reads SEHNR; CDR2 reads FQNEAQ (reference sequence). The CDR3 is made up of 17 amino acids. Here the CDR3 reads CASSLPTGGLAKNIQYF. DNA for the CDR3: TGTGCCAGCAGCTTACCCACAGGGGGCTTAGCCAAAAACATTCAGTACTTC.

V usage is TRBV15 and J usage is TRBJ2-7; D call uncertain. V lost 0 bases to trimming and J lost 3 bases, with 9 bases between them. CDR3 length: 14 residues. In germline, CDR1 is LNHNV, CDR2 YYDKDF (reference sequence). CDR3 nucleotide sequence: TGTGCCACCAGCAGAGATTGGAGTCTCTACGAGCAGTACTTC. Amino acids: CATSRDWSLYEQYF.

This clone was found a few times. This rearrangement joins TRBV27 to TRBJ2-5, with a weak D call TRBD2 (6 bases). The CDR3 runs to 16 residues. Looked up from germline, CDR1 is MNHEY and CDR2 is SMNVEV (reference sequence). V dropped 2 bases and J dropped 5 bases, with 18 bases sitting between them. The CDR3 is CASSLMGQGGMETQYF. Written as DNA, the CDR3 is TGTGCCAGCAGTTTAATGGGGCAGGGAGGAATGGAGACCCAGTACTTC.

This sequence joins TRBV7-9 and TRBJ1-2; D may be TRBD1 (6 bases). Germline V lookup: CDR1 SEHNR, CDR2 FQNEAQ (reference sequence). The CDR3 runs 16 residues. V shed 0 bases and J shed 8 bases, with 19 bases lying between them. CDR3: CASSLAQFPGEGGYTF. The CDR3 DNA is TGTGCCAGCAGCTTAGCGCAGTTCCCAGGGGAGGGCGGCTACACCTTC.

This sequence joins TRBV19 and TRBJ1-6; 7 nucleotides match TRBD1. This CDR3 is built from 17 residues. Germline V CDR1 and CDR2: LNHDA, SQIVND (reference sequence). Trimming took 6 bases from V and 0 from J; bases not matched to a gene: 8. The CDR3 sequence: CASRPGTAISYNSPLHF. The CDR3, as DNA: TGTGCCAGTAGGCCCGGGACAGCGATCTCCTATAATTCACCCCTCCACTTT.

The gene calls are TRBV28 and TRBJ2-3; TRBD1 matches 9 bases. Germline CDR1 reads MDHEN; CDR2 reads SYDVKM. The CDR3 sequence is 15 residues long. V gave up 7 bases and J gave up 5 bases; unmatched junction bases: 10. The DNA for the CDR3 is TGTGCCAGCACTACCCCCGGGACAGGGAAAGATACGCAGTATTTT. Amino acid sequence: CASTTPGTGKDTQYF.

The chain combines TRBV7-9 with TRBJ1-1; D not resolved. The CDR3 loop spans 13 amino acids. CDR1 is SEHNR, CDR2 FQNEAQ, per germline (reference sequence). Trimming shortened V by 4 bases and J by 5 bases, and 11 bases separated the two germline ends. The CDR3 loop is CASSWRVGTEAFF. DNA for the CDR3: TGTGCCAGCAGCTGGAGGGTGGGGACTGAAGCTTTCTTT.

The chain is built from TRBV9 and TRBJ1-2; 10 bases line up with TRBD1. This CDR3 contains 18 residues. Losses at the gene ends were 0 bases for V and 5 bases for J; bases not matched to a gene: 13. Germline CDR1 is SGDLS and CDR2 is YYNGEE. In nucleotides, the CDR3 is TGTGCCAGCAGCGTAGCCTATGGGGACAGGGGATTAGGGTATGGCTACACCTTC. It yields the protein CASSVAYGDRGLGYGYTF.

DNA of the CDR3: TGTGCCAGCAGTTTGGGCCTTCACTATGGCTACACCTTC. It codes for CASSLGLHYGYTF. The genes are TRBV28 and TRBJ1-2; no clear D gene. The CDR3 runs 13 residues. V dropped 3 bases and J dropped 3 bases, with 8 bases sitting between them. Germline V lookup: CDR1 MDHEN, CDR2 SYDVKM.

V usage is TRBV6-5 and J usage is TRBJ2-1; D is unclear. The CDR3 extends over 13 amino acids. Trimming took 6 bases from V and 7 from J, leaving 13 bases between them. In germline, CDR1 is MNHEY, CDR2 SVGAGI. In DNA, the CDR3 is TGTGCCAGCAGACCCGTAGAGGCTAATGAGCAGTTCTTC. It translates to CASRPVEANEQFF.

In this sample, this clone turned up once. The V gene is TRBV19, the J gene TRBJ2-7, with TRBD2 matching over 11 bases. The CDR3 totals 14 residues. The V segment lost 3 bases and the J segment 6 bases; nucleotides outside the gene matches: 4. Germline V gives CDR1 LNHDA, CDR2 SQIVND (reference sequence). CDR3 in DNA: TGTGCCAGTAGTATTCTAGCGGGGGGTGGCGAGCAGTACTTC. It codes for CASSILAGGGEQYF.

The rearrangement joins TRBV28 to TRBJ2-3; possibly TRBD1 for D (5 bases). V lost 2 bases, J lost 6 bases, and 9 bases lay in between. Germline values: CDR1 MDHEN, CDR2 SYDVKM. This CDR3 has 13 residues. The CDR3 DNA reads TGTGCCAGCAGTTTACTGGCAGGGGATACGCAGTATTTT. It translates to CASSLLAGDTQYF.

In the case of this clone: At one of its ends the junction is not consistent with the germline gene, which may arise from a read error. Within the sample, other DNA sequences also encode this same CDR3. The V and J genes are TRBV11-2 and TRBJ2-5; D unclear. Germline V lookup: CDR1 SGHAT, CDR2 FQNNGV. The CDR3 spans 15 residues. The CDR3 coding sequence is TGTGCCAGTAGCTCTGGCGTGAGGTACCAAGAGACCCAGTACTTC. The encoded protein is CASSSGVRYQETQYF. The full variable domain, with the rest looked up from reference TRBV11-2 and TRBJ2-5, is EAGVAQSPRYKIIEKRQSVAFWCNPISGHATLYWYQQILGQGPKLLIQFQNNGVVDDSQLPKDRFSAERLKGVDSTLKIQPAKLEDSAVYLCASSSGVRYQETQYFGPGTRLLVL.

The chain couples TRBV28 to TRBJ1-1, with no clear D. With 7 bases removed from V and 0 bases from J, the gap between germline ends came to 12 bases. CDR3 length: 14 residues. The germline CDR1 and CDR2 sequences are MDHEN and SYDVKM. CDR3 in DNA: TGTGCCAGCACGAGGTTACCCATGAACACTGAAGCTTTCTTT. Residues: CASTRLPMNTEAFF.

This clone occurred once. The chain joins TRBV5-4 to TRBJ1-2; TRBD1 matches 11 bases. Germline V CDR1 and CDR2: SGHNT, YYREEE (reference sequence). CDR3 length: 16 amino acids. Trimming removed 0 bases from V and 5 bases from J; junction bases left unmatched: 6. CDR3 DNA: TGTGCCAGCAGCTTGGGTCTGGGACAGGGGGAATATGGCTACACCTTC. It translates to CASSLGLGQGEYGYTF.

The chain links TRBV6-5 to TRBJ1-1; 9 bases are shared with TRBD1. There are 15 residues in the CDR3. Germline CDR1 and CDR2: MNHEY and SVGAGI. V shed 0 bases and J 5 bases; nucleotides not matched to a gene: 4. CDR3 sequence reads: CASSYSRQGVTEAFF. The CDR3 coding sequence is TGTGCCAGCAGTTACTCTCGACAGGGGGTAACTGAAGCTTTCTTT.

The CDR3 region is CASSLGTSDEQYF. DNA of the CDR3: TGTGCCAGCAGTTTGGGGACTAGCGACGAGCAGTACTTC. J is TRBJ2-7 and V is TRBV12-3 or TRBV12-4; 10 bases are a match to TRBD2. CDR3 length: 13 residues. V shed 3 bases and J 5 bases; nucleotides not matched to a gene: 1.

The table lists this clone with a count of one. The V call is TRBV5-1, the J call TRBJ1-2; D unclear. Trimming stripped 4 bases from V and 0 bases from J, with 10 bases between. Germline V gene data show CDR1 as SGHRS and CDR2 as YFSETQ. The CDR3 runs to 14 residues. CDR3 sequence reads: CASSPTTPNYGYTF. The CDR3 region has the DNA TGCGCCAGCAGCCCAACGACACCTAACTATGGCTACACCTTC. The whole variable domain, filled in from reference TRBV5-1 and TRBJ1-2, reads KAGVTQTPRYLIKTRGQQVTLSCSPISGHRSVSWYQQTPGQGLQFLFEYFSETQRNKGNFPGRFSGRQFSNSRSEMNVSTLELGDSALYLCASSPTTPNYGYTFGSGTRLTVV.

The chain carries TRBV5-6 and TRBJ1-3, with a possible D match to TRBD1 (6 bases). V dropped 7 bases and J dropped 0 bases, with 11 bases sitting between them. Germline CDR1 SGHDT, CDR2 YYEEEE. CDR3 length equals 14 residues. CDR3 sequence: CASLRGHSGNTIYF. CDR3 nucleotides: TGTGCCAGCCTCAGGGGTCACTCTGGAAACACCATATATTTT.